This is a list of T cell receptor beta chains from one sample in a study of T cell responses to AZD1222 COVID-19 vaccine. The assay was immunoSEQ multiplex PCR, and TCRdb's table has in-frame clones only and misses some. The sample includes 100,000 to 110,000 clones, less than 90% of them seen just once. This material consisted of peripheral blood, taken on day 0 of AZD1222 vaccination. The source of these receptors is an adult in good health. Both conserved end residues are part of each CDR3. The D gene is left open where the match is weak. Part of the rows lack a size; the others show once, few, many or a class for expanded clones.

j_call	v_call	clone_size	d_call	cdr3_aa	cdr3_nt
TRBJ2-7	TRBV27	NA	TRBD1	CASSAPGTGYYEQYF	TGTGCCAGCAGTGCCCCCGGGACAGGGTACTACGAGCAGTACTTC
TRBJ2-1	TRBV7-2	NA	NA	CASSFRGGNEQFF	TGTGCCAGCAGCTTCAGGGGGGGGAATGAGCAGTTCTTC
TRBJ1-2	TRBV18	NA	TRBD1	CASSPDRAYSGYTF	TGTGCCAGCTCACCAGACAGGGCATATAGCGGCTACACCTTC
TRBJ2-1	TRBV25-1	NA	TRBD2	CASSRLAGRNEQFF	TGTGCCAGCAGCCGACTAGCGGGAAGGAATGAGCAGTTCTTC
TRBJ1-3	TRBV19	once	TRBD1	CASNPRGDSSGNTIYF	TGTGCCAGTAATCCGAGGGGGGACAGCTCTGGAAACACCATATATTTT
TRBJ2-3	TRBV7-9	once	NA	CASRPYSGSGTDTQYF	TGTGCCAGCAGGCCCTACTCGGGTTCTGGCACAGATACGCAGTATTTT
TRBJ1-1	TRBV10-3	NA	NA	CAMRDTLTEAFF	TGTGCCATGCGGGATACCCTGACTGAAGCTTTCTTT
TRBJ1-2	TRBV18	NA	TRBD1	CASSPLKGGYYGYTF	TGTGCCAGCTCACCTCTGAAAGGGGGCTACTATGGCTACACCTTC
TRBJ2-5	TRBV4-3	NA	NA	CASSQGPQETQYF	TGCGCCAGCAGCCAAGGACCGCAAGAGACCCAGTACTTC
TRBJ2-7	TRBV7-6	NA	TRBD1	CASSSLDRVDEQYF	TGTGCCAGCAGCTCCCTGGACAGGGTGGACGAGCAGTACTTC
TRBJ1-4	TRBV18	NA	NA	CASSPRQVATNEKLFF	TGTGCCAGCTCACCTCGACAGGTTGCAACTAATGAAAAACTGTTTTTT
TRBJ2-7	TRBV29-1	NA	NA	CSVDSGNYEQYF	TGCAGCGTTGACTCGGGGAACTACGAGCAGTACTTC
TRBJ1-5	TRBV19	few	NA	CASIGGQSNQPQHF	TGTGCCAGTATAGGGGGTCAGAGCAATCAGCCCCAGCATTTT
TRBJ1-1	TRBV15	NA	NA	CATSSQQGSNTEAFF	TGTGCCACCAGCAGTCAACAGGGATCCAACACTGAAGCTTTCTTT
TRBJ1-1	TRBV28	NA	NA	CASSFRIRDTEAFF	TGTGCCAGCAGCTTTAGGATTCGAGACACTGAAGCTTTCTTT
TRBJ2-3	TRBV4-3	few	NA	CASSQEARFTDTQYF	TGCGCCAGCAGCCAAGAGGCCCGATTCACAGATACGCAGTATTTT
TRBJ2-2	TRBV19	NA	TRBD2	CASSTSSGTLTGELFF	TGTGCCAGTAGTACCTCTAGCGGGACGCTCACCGGGGAGCTGTTTTTT
TRBJ2-4	TRBV19	NA	NA	CASSIAGGQAKNIQYF	TGTGCCAGTAGTATCGCCGGGGGGCAAGCCAAAAACATTCAGTACTTC
TRBJ2-3	TRBV4-1	NA	NA	CARVFGRGGTDTQYF	TGCGCCAGGGTCTTTGGGCGGGGAGGCACAGATACGCAGTATTTT
TRBJ2-4	TRBV7-9	few	TRBD1	CASSTRQGPAKNIQYF	TGTGCCAGCAGCACCCGACAGGGACCAGCCAAAAACATTCAGTACTTC
TRBJ2-1	TRBV9	NA	TRBD2	CASSVIPSGTNEQFF	TGTGCCAGCAGCGTTATCCCTAGCGGGACGAATGAGCAGTTCTTC
TRBJ1-2	TRBV7-9	NA	NA	CASSPPLRSHPNYGYTF	TGTGCCAGCAGCCCCCCCCTCCGAAGTCACCCTAACTATGGCTACACCTTC
TRBJ2-3	TRBV2	NA	TRBD2	CATPGTSGTDTQYF	TGTGCCACCCCGGGGACTAGCGGGACAGATACGCAGTATTTT
TRBJ2-7	TRBV18	NA	NA	CASSPGGGYEQYF	TGTGCCAGCTCACCAGGGGGCGGCTACGAGCAGTACTTC
TRBJ1-6	TRBV7-6	NA	NA	CASSLGQTLNSPLHF	TGTGCCAGCAGCCTCGGACAGACGTTAAATTCACCCCTCCACTTT
TRBJ2-4	TRBV5-1	NA	TRBD2	CASSREPSGRSNIQYF	TGCGCCAGCAGCCGAGAGCCTAGCGGGAGATCGAACATTCAGTACTTC
TRBJ2-7	TRBV28	NA	TRBD1	CASNRPGQGYEQYF	TGTGCCAGCAATCGCCCGGGACAGGGCTACGAGCAGTACTTC